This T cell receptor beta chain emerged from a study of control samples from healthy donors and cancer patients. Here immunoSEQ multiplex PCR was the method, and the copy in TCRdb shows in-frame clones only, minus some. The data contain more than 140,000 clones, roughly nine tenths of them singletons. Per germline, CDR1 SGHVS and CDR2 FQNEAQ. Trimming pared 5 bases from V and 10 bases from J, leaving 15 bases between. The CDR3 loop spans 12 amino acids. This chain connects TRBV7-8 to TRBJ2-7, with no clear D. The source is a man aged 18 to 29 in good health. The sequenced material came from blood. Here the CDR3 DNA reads TGTGCCAGCAGCGACGCTTTCGGCAGCCAGTACTTC. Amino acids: CASSDAFGSQYF.